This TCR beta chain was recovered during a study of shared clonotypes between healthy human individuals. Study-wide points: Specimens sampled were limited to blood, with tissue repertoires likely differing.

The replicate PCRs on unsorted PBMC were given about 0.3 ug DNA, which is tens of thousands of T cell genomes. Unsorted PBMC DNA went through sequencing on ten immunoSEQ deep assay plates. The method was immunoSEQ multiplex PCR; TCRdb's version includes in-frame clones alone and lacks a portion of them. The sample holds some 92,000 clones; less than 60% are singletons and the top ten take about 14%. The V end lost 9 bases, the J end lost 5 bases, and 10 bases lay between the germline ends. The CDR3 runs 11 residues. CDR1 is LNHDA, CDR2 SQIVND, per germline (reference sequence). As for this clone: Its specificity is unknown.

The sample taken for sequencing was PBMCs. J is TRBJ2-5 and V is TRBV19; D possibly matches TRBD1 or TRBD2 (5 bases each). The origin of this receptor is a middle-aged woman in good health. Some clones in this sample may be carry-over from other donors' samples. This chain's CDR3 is CASRGVETQYF. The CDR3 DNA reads TGTGCCAGCCGGGGCGTTGAGACCCAGTACTTC.